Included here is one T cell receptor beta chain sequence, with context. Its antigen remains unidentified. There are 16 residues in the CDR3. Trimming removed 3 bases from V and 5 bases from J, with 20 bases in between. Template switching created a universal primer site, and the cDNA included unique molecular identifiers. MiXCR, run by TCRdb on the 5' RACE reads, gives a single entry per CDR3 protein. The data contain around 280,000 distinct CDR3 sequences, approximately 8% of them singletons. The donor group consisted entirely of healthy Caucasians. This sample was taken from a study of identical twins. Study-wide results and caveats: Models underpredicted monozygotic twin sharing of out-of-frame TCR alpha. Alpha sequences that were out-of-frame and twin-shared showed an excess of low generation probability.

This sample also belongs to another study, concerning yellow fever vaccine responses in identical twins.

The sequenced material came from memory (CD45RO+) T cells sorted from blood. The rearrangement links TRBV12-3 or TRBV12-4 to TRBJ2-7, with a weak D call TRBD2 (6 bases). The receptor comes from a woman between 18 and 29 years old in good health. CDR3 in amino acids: CASSFMLSGGVNEQYF. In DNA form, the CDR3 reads TGTGCCAGCAGTTTTATGCTCTCCGGGGGAGTTAACGAGCAGTACTTC.